The rows below give T cell receptor beta chains drawn from one sample of a study of CD8+ T cells in alopecia areata. Sequencing was performed with immunoSEQ multiplex PCR; in TCRdb, only in-frame clones are kept and a portion is missing. The sample contains 150,000 to 200,000 clones, 51% of which appear only once. Sequencing was performed on CD8+ T cells sorted from blood, taken at week 52, from a patient treated with tofacitinib. Source of these receptors: a human donor with alopecia areata. CDR3s include the opening cysteine and the closing phenylalanine or tryptophan. The order of the fields is J gene, D gene, clone size, V gene, CDR3 protein, CDR3 DNA. A D gene is named only where the DNA matches it firmly. Part of the rows lack a size; the others show once, few, many or a class for expanded clones.

TRBJ2-5	NA	NA	TRBV5-6	CASSLTEETQYF	TGTGCCAGCAGCTTGACAGAAGAGACCCAGTACTTC
TRBJ2-1	NA	NA	TRBV19	CASSIVLDNEQFF	TGTGCCAGTAGTATAGTACTGGACAATGAGCAGTTCTTC
TRBJ2-4	NA	once	TRBV2	CASSEAILRVTGGIQYF	TGTGCCAGCAGTGAAGCGATTTTACGGGTGACGGGTGGGATTCAGTACTTC
TRBJ2-5	TRBD1	NA	TRBV6-5	CASSQTGGGETQYF	TGTGCCAGCAGTCAAACAGGGGGCGGTGAGACCCAGTACTTC
TRBJ1-1	NA	NA	TRBV11-1	CASSSDTEAFF	TGTGCCAGCAGCTCGGACACTGAAGCTTTCTTT
TRBJ2-1	NA	NA	TRBV4-1	CASSQRSLHEQFF	TGCGCCAGCAGCCAGAGATCTTTGCATGAGCAGTTCTTC
TRBJ1-6	NA	NA	TRBV6-5	CASRSGTIGSPLHF	TGTGCCAGCAGGTCGGGCACGATCGGGTCACCCCTCCACTTT
TRBJ2-5	NA	NA	TRBV25-1	CASSGGIQETQYF	TGTGCCAGCAGCGGGGGAATACAAGAGACCCAGTACTTC
TRBJ2-1	NA	NA	TRBV10-3	CALSGPGTNEQFF	TGTGCCCTCTCGGGCCCGGGGACGAATGAGCAGTTCTTC
TRBJ2-7	TRBD1	NA	TRBV9	CASSAFPGQGYEQYF	TGTGCCAGCAGCGCATTCCCGGGACAGGGCTACGAGCAGTACTTC
TRBJ1-1	NA	NA	TRBV5-1	CASSLAGKQAFF	TGCGCCAGCAGCTTGGCAGGAAAACAAGCTTTCTTT
TRBJ2-1	TRBD2	NA	TRBV5-6	CASSWFLAGGHNEQFF	TGTGCCAGCAGCTGGTTTTTGGCGGGGGGGCACAATGAGCAGTTCTTC
TRBJ1-1	NA	NA	TRBV5-6	CASWQGSTEAFF	TGTGCCAGCTGGCAGGGGAGCACTGAAGCTTTCTTT
TRBJ2-4	NA	few	TRBV12-5	CASGGSKLTKNIQYF	TGTGCTAGTGGGGGGTCGAAGCTAACCAAAAACATTCAGTACTTC
TRBJ2-1	NA	NA	TRBV5-1	CASSVWTEYNEQFF	TGCGCCAGCAGCGTGTGGACAGAATACAATGAGCAGTTCTTC
TRBJ1-5	NA	NA	TRBV6-6	CASSYQSNQPQHF	TGTGCCAGCAGTTATCAAAGCAATCAGCCCCAGCATTTT
TRBJ2-6	NA	NA	TRBV27	CASSSRVRGAPSGANVLTF	TGTGCCAGCAGTTCCCGGGTACGGGGCGCACCCTCTGGGGCCAACGTCCTGACTTTC
TRBJ1-6	NA	NA	TRBV18	CASSPEDRLRSPLHF	TGTGCCAGCTCACCAGAAGACAGGCTTCGGTCACCCCTCCACTTT
TRBJ1-2	NA	once	TRBV27	CASSLQAGSIDYGYTF	TGTGCCAGCAGTTTACAAGCAGGTTCTATCGACTATGGCTACACCTTC
TRBJ1-2	NA	few	TRBV30	CAWSDPPGDYGYTF	TGTGCCTGGAGCGATCCCCCAGGGGACTATGGCTACACCTTC
TRBJ2-3	TRBD2	NA	TRBV4-1	CASSQLAGGTDTQYF	TGCGCCAGCAGCCAGCTAGCGGGGGGCACAGATACGCAGTATTTT
TRBJ2-2	NA	few	TRBV25-1	CASSALGQSSTGELFF	TGTGCCAGCAGTGCCCTGGGACAATCAAGCACCGGGGAGCTGTTTTTT
TRBJ2-3	NA	NA	TRBV6-5	CASSLGGDTQYF	TGTGCCAGCAGTTTAGGTGGCGATACGCAGTATTTT
TRBJ1-2	NA	few	TRBV29-1	CSVEEAGLSNYGYTF	TGCAGCGTTGAAGAGGCGGGCCTATCAAACTATGGCTACACCTTC
TRBJ2-1	NA	NA	TRBV13	CASSLGGRREQFF	TGTGCCAGCAGCTTAGGAGGCCGGCGGGAGCAGTTCTTC
TRBJ1-2	NA	NA	TRBV10-3	CAISGDKQYGYTF	TGTGCCATCAGTGGCGACAAGCAGTATGGCTACACCTTC
TRBJ2-7	NA	NA	TRBV4-1	CASSQDSLRQGAYEQYF	TGCGCCAGCAGCCAAGACAGTTTGAGGCAGGGAGCCTACGAGCAGTACTTC
TRBJ2-7	TRBD1	NA	TRBV4-1	CASSQLTGGPYEQYF	TGCGCCAGCAGCCAGCTTACAGGGGGCCCCTACGAGCAGTACTTC
TRBJ1-6	NA	NA	TRBV25-1	CASSDGGEVSPLHF	TGTGCCAGCAGTGATGGGGGCGAGGTTTCACCCCTCCACTTT
TRBJ1-2	NA	once	TRBV6-5	CASSYRANYGYTF	TGTGCCAGCAGTTACCGGGCTAACTATGGCTACACCTTC
TRBJ1-2	NA	NA	TRBV5-4	CASTMTDYGYTF	TGTGCCAGCACCATGACAGATTATGGCTACACCTTC
TRBJ2-7	NA	NA	TRBV30	CAWTPGPSRGPTYEQYF	TGTGCCTGGACTCCTGGTCCAAGCCGGGGGCCTACCTACGAGCAGTACTTC
TRBJ2-3	NA	NA	TRBV11-2	CASSFSTVQTDTQYF	TGTGCCAGCAGCTTTTCGACAGTTCAGACAGATACGCAGTATTTT
TRBJ2-7	TRBD1	NA	TRBV15	CATSVYRDSYEQYF	TGTGCCACCAGCGTCTACAGGGACAGCTACGAGCAGTACTTC
TRBJ2-1	NA	few	TRBV29-1	CSVVLNGQGYNEQFF	TGCAGCGTTGTTCTCAATGGGCAAGGATACAATGAGCAGTTCTTC
TRBJ1-6	NA	NA	TRBV13	CASSNAGRDYSYNSPLHF	TGTGCCAGCAGCAATGCCGGGAGAGACTACTCCTATAATTCACCCCTCCACTTT
TRBJ2-7	NA	NA	TRBV4-1	CASSQTQGTYEQYF	TGCGCCAGCAGCCAGACCCAGGGTACCTACGAGCAGTACTTC
TRBJ2-3	TRBD1	NA	TRBV9	CASSVRTGGTDTQYF	TGTGCCAGCAGCGTGCGGACAGGGGGAACAGATACGCAGTATTTT
TRBJ2-2	NA	few	TRBV10-3	CAISELGHTGELFF	TGTGCCATCAGTGAGTTAGGACACACCGGGGAGCTGTTTTTT
TRBJ2-1	NA	NA	TRBV5-6	CASSPGYDEQFF	TGTGCCAGCAGCCCAGGGTATGATGAGCAGTTCTTC
TRBJ1-1	NA	NA	TRBV27	CASLAGTAGRGTEAFF	TGTGCCAGCTTGGCGGGCACAGCCGGACGGGGCACTGAAGCTTTCTTT
TRBJ1-2	NA	few	TRBV6-5	CASSYSTVGPGYGYTF	TGTGCCAGCAGTTACTCGACGGTTGGCCCTGGCTATGGCTACACCTTC
TRBJ2-7	NA	once	TRBV15	CATSEGGYEQYF	TGTGCCACCTCCGAAGGGGGCTACGAGCAGTACTTC
TRBJ2-7	TRBD1	few	TRBV6-5	CASSNRQGYEQYF	TGTGCCAGCAGTAATCGACAGGGGTACGAGCAGTACTTC
TRBJ2-1	NA	NA	TRBV25-1	CASSAGEQFF	TGTGCCAGCAGTGCGGGAGAGCAGTTCTTC
TRBJ1-2	NA	NA	TRBV7-9	CASSSLGPYGYTF	TGTGCCAGCAGCTCCTTGGGACCCTATGGCTACACCTTC
TRBJ1-6	NA	NA	TRBV5-1	CASSSNRAHGEALHF	TGCGCCAGCAGCTCGAACAGGGCCCACGGGGAGGCCCTCCACTTT
TRBJ1-1	NA	NA	TRBV5-6	CASSPQPGLSTEAFF	TGTGCCAGCAGCCCTCAGCCGGGACTCTCCACTGAAGCTTTCTTT
TRBJ2-2	TRBD2	NA	TRBV5-4	CASSPAWLAANTGELFF	TGTGCCAGCAGCCCAGCTTGGCTAGCGGCGAACACCGGGGAGCTGTTTTTT
TRBJ2-6	NA	NA	TRBV5-6	CASTTSGSGANVLTF	TGTGCCAGTACTACGAGCGGGTCCGGGGCCAACGTCCTGACTTTC
TRBJ2-2	NA	NA	TRBV11-2	CASSLVGRITGELFF	TGTGCCAGCAGCTTAGTCGGTCGTATTACGGGGGAGCTGTTTTTT